This TCR beta chain was sequenced in a study of cytomegalovirus exposure and HLA in healthy donors. Whole-study findings and limits: Later, an analysis showed that TCR beta chains associated with HLA were more clonally expanded than others that were equally common. A later analysis showed TCR association rates differing by HLA locus, peaking at DRB1 and lowest at HLA-C. What a later analysis showed was that several of the most significant clusters appeared linked to common viral pathogens.

Details on this clone: Its antigen remains unidentified.

This PCR relied on a set of 60 Vbeta primers and 13 Jbeta primers. The protocol was immunoSEQ multiplex PCR, while the TCRdb copy is restricted to in-frame clones and leaves out a portion. Among roughly 220,000 clones, approximately 78% were seen once, and the ten largest hold less than 3.5%. The length of the CDR3 is 13 residues. V lost 5 bases and J lost 7, with 12 bases in between. Germline loops: CDR1 SEHNR, CDR2 FQNEAQ (reference sequence). Sequencing was performed on PBMCs. This rearrangement joins TRBV7-9 to TRBJ1-5; D possibly corresponds to TRBD1 (5 bases). The TCR sequence derives from a middle-aged woman in good health and CMV-seronegative. The CDR3, as DNA: TGTGCCAGCAGCCTGGGGGGGGTACAGCCCCAGCATTTT. This translates into CASSLGGVQPQHF.